The 6 T cell receptor beta chains listed next were all sequenced from one sample in a study of neurological immune-mediated disorders. One entry per CDR3 protein results from TCRdb running MiXCR on the 5' RACE reads. The sample records some 20,000 distinct CDR3 sequences, 27% being singletons. Sequencing was performed on PBMCs. The source of these receptors is a man in his fifties or sixties with HTLV-1-associated myelopathy (HAM/TSP).

This sequence joins TRBV4-1 and TRBJ2-5; 11 bases map to TRBD2. Germline V gives CDR1 MGHRA, CDR2 YSYEKL. This CDR3 has 15 residues. Trimming took 6 bases from V and 5 from J; bases not matched to a gene: 8. The CDR3 reads CASSDSGGARETQYF. The CDR3 region has the DNA TGCGCCAGCAGTGATAGCGGGGGGGCCCGGGAGACCCAGTACTTC.

The chain carries TRBV4-1 and TRBJ2-5; 11 bases are a match to TRBD2. V was pared by 3 bases and J by 4 bases, with 7 bases of the junction left unmatched. Germline assignment: CDR1 MGHRA and CDR2 YSYEKL. The CDR3 sequence is 16 residues long. Written as DNA, the CDR3 is TGCGCCAGCAGCCAGATAGCGGGGGGGACGGGAGAGACCCAGTACTTC. Translating it yields CASSQIAGGTGETQYF.

This clonotype was observed a handful of times. The V and J genes are TRBV24-1 and TRBJ2-2; TRBD1 matches at 8 bases. The CDR3 length is 16 residues. The germline CDR1 and CDR2 sequences are KGHDR and SFDVKD. J lost 5 bases, V lost 3 bases, and 7 bases had no gene match. The CDR3 sequence is CATSDPGQGRTGELFF. As DNA, the CDR3 is TGTGCCACCAGTGATCCTGGACAGGGAAGGACCGGGGAGCTGTTTTTT.

This clonotype was seen ten or more times. The V call is TRBV7-8, the J call TRBJ2-5; D remains ambiguous. Germline CDR1 and CDR2: SGHVS and FQNEAQ. V lost 5 bases and J 5 bases, leaving 6 bases between the germline ends. The CDR3 covers 11 residues. Written as DNA, the CDR3 is TGTGCCAGCAGCCGCGTGGAGACCCAGTACTTC. Protein: CASSRVETQYF.

This sequence joins TRBV5-1 and TRBJ2-7; D gene unclear. From germline, CDR1 is SGHRS and CDR2 YFSETQ. The CDR3 runs to 14 residues. The V gene lost 0 bases and the J gene lost 1 base, with 8 bases spanning the gap. The CDR3 nucleotides read TGCGCCAGCAGCTTGGGAGTACTATCCTACGAGCAGTACTTC. Protein product: CASSLGVLSYEQYF.

This chain connects TRBV5-1 to TRBJ1-6, with no clear D. The V gene lost 0 bases and the J gene lost 7 bases, with 8 bases spanning the gap. The length of the CDR3 is 14 residues. Germline V gene data show CDR1 as SGHRS and CDR2 as YFSETQ. CDR3 coding DNA: TGCGCCAGCAGCTTGGGCCACCAGAATTCACCCCTCCACTTT. It yields the protein CASSLGHQNSPLHF. Full variable domain (outside the CDR3, taken from reference TRBV5-1 and TRBJ1-6): KAGVTQTPRYLIKTRGQQVTLSCSPISGHRSVSWYQQTPGQGLQFLFEYFSETQRNKGNFPGRFSGRQFSNSRSEMNVSTLELGDSALYLCASSLGHQNSPLHFGNGTRLTVT.